The rows below give T cell receptor beta chains drawn from one sample of a study of blood T cell repertoires in COVID-19. Sequenced by immunoSEQ multiplex PCR; TCRdb stores in-frame clones only, minus some. The sample has tens of thousands of clones, 75% to 85% seen once. What was sequenced was peripheral blood. Receptors were obtained from a woman aged 60-70 years with acute or convalescent COVID-19. Both conserved end residues are part of each CDR3. The D gene is left open where the match is weak.

D: TRBD1; length: 15; V: TRBV6-6; CDR3: CASNRQGNTNEKLFF
D: -; length: 15; V: TRBV30; CDR3: CAWSEASGVGNIQYF
D: TRBD1; length: 14; V: TRBV11-1; CDR3: CASSPGTGVGPLHF
D: TRBD2; length: 16; V: TRBV20-1; CDR3: CSASAVSGAYTDTQYF
D: TRBD2; length: 17; V: TRBV6-4; CDR3: CASSVAASGGAGDTQYF
D: -; length: 14; V: TRBV5-1; CDR3: CASSLGTSNTEAFF
D: -; length: 12; V: TRBV24-1; CDR3: CATSVANQPQHF
D: TRBD1; length: 16; V: TRBV14; CDR3: CASSQEGQLGTDTQYF
D: TRBD2; length: 14; V: TRBV6-5; CDR3: CASSYGSGGETQYF
D: TRBD1; length: 14; V: TRBV9; CDR3: CASSVKGANTEAFF
D: TRBD2; length: 15; V: TRBV4-1; CDR3: CASSPTSGGADEQFF
D: TRBD1; length: 14; V: TRBV5-4; CDR3: CASSPRQGSYEQYF
D: -; length: 14; V: TRBV6-5; CDR3: CASREGSGNQPQHF
D: -; length: 15; V: TRBV5-1; CDR3: CASSLVWGRHSPLHF
D: -; length: 17; V: TRBV7-6; CDR3: CASSLGQIPLNTGELFF
D: -; length: 14; V: TRBV30; CDR3: CAWSDSWRGTEAFF
D: TRBD1; length: 13; V: TRBV9; CDR3: CASSVDEGQRAFF